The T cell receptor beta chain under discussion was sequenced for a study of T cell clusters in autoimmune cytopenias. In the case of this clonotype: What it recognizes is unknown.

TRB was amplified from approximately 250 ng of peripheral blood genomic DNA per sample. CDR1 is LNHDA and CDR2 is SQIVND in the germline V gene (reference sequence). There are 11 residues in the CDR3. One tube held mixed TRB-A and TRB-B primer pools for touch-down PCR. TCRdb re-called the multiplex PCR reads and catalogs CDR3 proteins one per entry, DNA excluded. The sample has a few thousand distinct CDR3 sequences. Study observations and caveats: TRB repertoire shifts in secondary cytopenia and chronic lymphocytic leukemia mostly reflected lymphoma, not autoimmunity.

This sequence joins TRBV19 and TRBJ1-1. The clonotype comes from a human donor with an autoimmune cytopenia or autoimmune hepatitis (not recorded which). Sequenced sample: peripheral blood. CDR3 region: CASSGSVEAFF.